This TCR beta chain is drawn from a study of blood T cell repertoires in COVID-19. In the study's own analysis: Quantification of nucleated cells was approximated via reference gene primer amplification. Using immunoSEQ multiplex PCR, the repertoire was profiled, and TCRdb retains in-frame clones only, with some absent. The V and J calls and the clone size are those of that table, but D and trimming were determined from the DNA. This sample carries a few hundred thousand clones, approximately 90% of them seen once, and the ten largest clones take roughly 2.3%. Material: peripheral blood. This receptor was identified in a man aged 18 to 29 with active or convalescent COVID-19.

CDR3 sequence (DNA): TGTGCCAGCAGCTCCGGACTGACAGGGGGGAGTTCTGAAGCTTTCTTT. Amino acids: CASSSGLTGGSSEAFF. The chain has TRBV5-6 and TRBJ1-1; 9 bases are shared with TRBD1. Trimming cost V 3 bases and J 6 bases; bases outside gene matches: 12. Per germline, CDR1 SGHDT and CDR2 YYEEEE. This CDR3 contains 16 residues. Together with reference TRBV5-6 and TRBJ1-1, the CDR3 gives the full variable domain: DAGVTQSPTHLIKTRGQQVTLRCSPKSGHDTVSWYQQALGQGPQFIFQYYEEEERQRGNFPDRFSGHQFPNYSSELNVNALLLGDSALYLCASSSGLTGGSSEAFFGQGTRLTVV.